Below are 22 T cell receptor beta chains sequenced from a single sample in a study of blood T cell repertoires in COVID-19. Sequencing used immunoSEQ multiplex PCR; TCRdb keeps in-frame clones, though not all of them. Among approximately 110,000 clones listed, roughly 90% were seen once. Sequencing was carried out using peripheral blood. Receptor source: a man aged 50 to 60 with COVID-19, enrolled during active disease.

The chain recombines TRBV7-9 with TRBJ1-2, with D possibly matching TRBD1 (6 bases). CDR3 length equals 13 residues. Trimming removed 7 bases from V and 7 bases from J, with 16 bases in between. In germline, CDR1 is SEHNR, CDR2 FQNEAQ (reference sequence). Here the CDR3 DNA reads TGTGCCAGCACCACTACCACAGGGCTTGGCTACACCTTC. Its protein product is CASTTTTGLGYTF.

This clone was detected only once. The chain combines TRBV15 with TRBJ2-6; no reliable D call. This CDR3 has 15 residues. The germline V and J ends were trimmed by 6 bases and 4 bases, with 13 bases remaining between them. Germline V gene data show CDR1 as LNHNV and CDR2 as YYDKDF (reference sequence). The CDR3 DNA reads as TGTGCCACCAGTGTCTTCGGGTCGGGGGCCAACGTCCTGACTTTC. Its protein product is CATSVFGSGANVLTF.

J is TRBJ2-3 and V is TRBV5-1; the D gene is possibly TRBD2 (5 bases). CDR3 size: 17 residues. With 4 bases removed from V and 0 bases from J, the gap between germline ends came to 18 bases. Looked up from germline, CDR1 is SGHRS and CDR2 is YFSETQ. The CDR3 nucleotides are TGCGCCAGCAGCCCCCCGTCAGGCGGGCCCAGCACAGATACGCAGTATTTT. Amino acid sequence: CASSPPSGGPSTDTQYF.

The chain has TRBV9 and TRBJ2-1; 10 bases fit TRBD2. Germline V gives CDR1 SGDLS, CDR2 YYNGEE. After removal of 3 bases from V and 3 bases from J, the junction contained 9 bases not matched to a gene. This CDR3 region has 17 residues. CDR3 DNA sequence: TGTGCCAGCAGCGCTCGTCTAGCGGGAGTGGACTACAATGAGCAGTTCTTC. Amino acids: CASSARLAGVDYNEQFF.

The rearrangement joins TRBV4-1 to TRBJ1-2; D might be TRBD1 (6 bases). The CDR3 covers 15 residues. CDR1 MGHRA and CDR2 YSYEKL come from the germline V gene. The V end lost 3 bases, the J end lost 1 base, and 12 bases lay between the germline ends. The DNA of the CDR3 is TGCGCCAGCAGCCACCTCACAGGGATTAACTATGGCTACACCTTC. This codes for CASSHLTGINYGYTF.

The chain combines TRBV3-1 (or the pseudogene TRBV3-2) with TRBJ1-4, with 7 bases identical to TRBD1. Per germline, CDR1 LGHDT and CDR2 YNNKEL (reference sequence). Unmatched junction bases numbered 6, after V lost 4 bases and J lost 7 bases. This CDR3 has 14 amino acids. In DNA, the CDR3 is TGTGCCAGCAGCCCATGGGACAGAGCTGAAAAACTGTTTTTT. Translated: CASSPWDRAEKLFF.

The CDR3 sequence: CAWSVRDRSYNEQFF. In DNA, the CDR3 is TGTGCCTGGAGTGTCCGGGACAGGTCCTACAATGAGCAGTTCTTC. V gene TRBV30 combines with J gene TRBJ2-1, with 8 bases fitting TRBD1. V lost 0 bases to trimming and J lost 1 base; unmatched junction nucleotides: 2. The CDR3 contains 15 residues. Germline V CDR1 and CDR2: GTSNPN, SVGIG (reference sequence).

CDR3 DNA sequence: TGTGCCAGTAGTAGACAGCCGAGCTCCTACAATGAGCAGTTCTTC. It is translated as CASSRQPSSYNEQFF. The V and J genes are TRBV19 and TRBJ2-1, with a possible D match to TRBD1 (5 bases). The CDR3 length is 15 residues. Germline CDR1 and CDR2: LNHDA and SQIVND (reference sequence). Trimming took off 4 bases at V and 0 bases at J, with 10 bases between the two ends. Complete variable domain (other parts from reference TRBV19 and TRBJ2-1): DGGITQSPKYLFRKEGQNVTLSCEQNLNHDAMYWYRQDPGQGLRLIYYSQIVNDFQKGDIAEGYSVSREKKESFPLTVTSAQKNPTAFYLCASSRQPSSYNEQFFGPGTRLTVL.

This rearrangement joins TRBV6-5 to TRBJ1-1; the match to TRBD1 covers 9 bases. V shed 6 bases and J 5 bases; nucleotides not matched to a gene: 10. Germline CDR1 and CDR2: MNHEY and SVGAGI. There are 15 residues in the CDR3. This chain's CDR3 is CASSGTGGSGTEAFF. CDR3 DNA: TGTGCCAGCAGCGGTACAGGGGGCTCGGGGACTGAAGCTTTCTTT.

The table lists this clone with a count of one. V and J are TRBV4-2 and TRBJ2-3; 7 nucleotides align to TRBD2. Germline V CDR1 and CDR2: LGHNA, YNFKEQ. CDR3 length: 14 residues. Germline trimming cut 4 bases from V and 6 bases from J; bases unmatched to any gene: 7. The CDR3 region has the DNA TGTGCCAGCAGCCGATCCGGGACTACCGATACGCAGTATTTT. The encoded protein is CASSRSGTTDTQYF.

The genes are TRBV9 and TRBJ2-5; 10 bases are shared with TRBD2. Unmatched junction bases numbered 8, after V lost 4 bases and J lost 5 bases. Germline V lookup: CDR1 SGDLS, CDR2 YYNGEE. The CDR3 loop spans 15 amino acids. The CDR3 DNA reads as TGTGCCAGCAGCCCGGGGGCAGCGGGAGGGGAGACCCAGTACTTC. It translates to CASSPGAAGGETQYF.

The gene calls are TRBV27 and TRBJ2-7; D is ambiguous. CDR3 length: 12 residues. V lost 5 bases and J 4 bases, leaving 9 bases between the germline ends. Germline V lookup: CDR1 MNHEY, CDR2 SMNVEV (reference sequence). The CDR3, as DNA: TGTGCCAGCAGTCAAGTCGGGTACGAGCAGTACTTC. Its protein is CASSQVGYEQYF.

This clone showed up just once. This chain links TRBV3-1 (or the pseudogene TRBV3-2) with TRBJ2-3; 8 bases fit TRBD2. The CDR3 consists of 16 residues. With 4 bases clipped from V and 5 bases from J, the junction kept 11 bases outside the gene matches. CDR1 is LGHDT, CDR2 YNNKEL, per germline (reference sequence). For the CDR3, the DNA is TGTGCCAGCAGCCCCGGGACTAGTTACGAGGTAGATACGCAGTATTTT. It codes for CASSPGTSYEVDTQYF.

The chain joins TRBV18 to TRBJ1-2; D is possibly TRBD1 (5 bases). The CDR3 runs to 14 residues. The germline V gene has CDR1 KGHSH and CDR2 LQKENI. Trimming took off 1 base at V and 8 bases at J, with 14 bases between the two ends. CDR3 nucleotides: TGTGCCAGCTCACCACGGGACTCCCTAGAGGGCTACACCTTC. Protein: CASSPRDSLEGYTF. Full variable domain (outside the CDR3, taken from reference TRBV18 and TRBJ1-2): NAGVMQNPRHLVRRRGQEARLRCSPMKGHSHVYWYRQLPEEGLKFMVYLQKENIIDESGMPKERFSAEFPKEGPSILRIQQVVRGDSAAYFCASSPRDSLEGYTFGSGTRLTVV.

The CDR3 sequence is CASSPVSDYNEQFF. CDR3 nucleotides: TGTGCCAGCTCACCAGTGTCAGATTACAATGAGCAGTTCTTC. This chain connects TRBV18 to TRBJ2-1; D is undetermined. Trimming shortened V by 2 bases and J by 4 bases, and 9 bases separated the two germline ends. Germline V gene lookup returns CDR1 KGHSH and CDR2 LQKENI. There are 14 residues in the CDR3.

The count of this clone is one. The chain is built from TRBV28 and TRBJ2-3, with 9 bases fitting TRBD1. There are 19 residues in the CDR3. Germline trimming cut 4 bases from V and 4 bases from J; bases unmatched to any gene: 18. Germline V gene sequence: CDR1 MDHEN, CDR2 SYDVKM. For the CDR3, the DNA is TGTGCCAGCAGTTCTCAGCCCACAGGGGGCTTTAGAATCGCAGATACGCAGTATTTT. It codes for CASSSQPTGGFRIADTQYF. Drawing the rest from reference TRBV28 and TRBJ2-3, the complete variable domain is DVKVTQSSRYLVKRTGEKVFLECVQDMDHENMFWYRQDPGLGLRLIYFSYDVKMKEKGDIPEGYSVSREKKERFSLILESASTNQTSMYLCASSSQPTGGFRIADTQYFGPGTRLTVL.

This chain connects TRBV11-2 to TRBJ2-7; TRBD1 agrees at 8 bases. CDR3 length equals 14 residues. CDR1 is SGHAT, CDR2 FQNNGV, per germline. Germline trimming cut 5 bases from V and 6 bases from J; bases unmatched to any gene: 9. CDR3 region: CASSPGPRGREQYF. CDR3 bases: TGTGCCAGCAGCCCGGGGCCCAGGGGGCGCGAGCAGTACTTC.

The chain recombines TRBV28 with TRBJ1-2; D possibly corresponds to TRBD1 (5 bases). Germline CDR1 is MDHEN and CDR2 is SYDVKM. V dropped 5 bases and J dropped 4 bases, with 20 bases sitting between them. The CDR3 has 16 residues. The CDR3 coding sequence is TGTGCCAGCAGTCCCATTTCGGGGACTAACCCCTATGGCTACACCTTC. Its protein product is CASSPISGTNPYGYTF.

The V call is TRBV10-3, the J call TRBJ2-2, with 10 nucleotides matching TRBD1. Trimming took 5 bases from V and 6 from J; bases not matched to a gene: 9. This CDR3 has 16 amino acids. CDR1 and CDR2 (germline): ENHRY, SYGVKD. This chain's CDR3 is CAISPTGTGVAGELFF. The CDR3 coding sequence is TGTGCCATCAGTCCCACCGGGACAGGGGTAGCCGGGGAGCTGTTTTTT.

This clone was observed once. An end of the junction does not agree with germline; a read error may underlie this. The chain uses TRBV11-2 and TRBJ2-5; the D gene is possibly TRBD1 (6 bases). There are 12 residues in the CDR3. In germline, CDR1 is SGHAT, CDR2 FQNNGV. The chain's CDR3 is CASSLNRDTSHF. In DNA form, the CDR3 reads TGTGCCAGCAGCTTAAATCGGGACACTTCGCACTTC. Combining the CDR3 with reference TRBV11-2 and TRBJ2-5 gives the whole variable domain EAGVAQSPRYKIIEKRQSVAFWCNPISGHATLYWYQQILGQGPKLLIQFQNNGVVDDSQLPKDRFSAERLKGVDSTLKIQPAKLEDSAVYLCASSLNRDTSHFGPGTRLLVL.

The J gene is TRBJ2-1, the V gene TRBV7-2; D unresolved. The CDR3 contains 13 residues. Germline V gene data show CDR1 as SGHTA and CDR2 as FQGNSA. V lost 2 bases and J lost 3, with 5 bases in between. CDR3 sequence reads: CASSLQVYNEQFF. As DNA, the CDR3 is TGTGCCAGCAGCTTACAGGTCTACAATGAGCAGTTCTTC.

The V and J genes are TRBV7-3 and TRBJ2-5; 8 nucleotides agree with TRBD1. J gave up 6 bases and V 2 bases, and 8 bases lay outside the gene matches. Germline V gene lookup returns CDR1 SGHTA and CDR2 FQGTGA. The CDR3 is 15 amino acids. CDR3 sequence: CASSLSGGAEKTQYF. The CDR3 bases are TGTGCCAGCAGCTTATCAGGGGGCGCGGAGAAGACCCAGTACTTC.